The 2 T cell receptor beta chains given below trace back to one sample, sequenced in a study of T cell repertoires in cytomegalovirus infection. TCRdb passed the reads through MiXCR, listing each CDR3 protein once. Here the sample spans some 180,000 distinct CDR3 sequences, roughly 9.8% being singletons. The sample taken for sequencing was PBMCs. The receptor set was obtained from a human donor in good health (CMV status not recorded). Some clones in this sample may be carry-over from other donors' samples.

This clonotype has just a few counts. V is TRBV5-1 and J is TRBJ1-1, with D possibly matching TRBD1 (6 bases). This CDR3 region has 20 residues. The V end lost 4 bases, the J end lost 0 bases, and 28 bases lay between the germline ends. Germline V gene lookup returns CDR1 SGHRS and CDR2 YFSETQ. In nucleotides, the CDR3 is TGCGCCAGCAGCCGGTTGCTTGCCGGGACACAACATATAATGAACACTGAAGCTTTCTTT. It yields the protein CASSRLLAGTQHIMNTEAFF. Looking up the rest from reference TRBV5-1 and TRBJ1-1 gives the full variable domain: KAGVTQTPRYLIKTRGQQVTLSCSPISGHRSVSWYQQTPGQGLQFLFEYFSETQRNKGNFPGRFSGRQFSNSRSEMNVSTLELGDSALYLCASSRLLAGTQHIMNTEAFFGQGTRLTVV.

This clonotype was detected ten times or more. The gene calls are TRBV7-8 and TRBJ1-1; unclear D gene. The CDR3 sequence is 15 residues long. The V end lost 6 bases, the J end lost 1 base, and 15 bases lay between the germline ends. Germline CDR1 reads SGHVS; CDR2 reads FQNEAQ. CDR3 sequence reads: CASRSSWTANTEAFF. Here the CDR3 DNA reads TGTGCCAGCAGGTCCAGCTGGACGGCGAACACTGAAGCTTTCTTT.